This TCR beta chain was recovered during a study of cytomegalovirus exposure and HLA in healthy donors. On this clone: Its specificity is not known.

General study points: A previous analysis found most TCR beta V segments productive roughly 90% or roughly 30% of the time. Likely technical artifact: a cluster of highly shared sequence variants.

Germline trimming cut 4 bases from V and 4 bases from J; bases unmatched to any gene: 2. The length of the CDR3 is 14 residues. Germline lookup yields CDR1 SGHDN and CDR2 FVKESK. PCR used 60 Vbeta primers and 13 Jbeta primers. Data came from immunoSEQ multiplex PCR; TCRdb stores just in-frame clones and leaves some out. This table holds about 190,000 clones, 75% to 80% found once. The clonotype originates from a woman under 40 in good health and CMV-seropositive. The sample comprised PBMCs. The J gene is TRBJ2-3, the V gene TRBV14; 10 positions agree with TRBD2. CDR3 DNA sequence: TGTGCCAGCAGCCCTAGCGGGGGAGCAGATACGCAGTATTTT. It is translated as CASSPSGGADTQYF.